The subject of this entry is one T cell receptor beta chain. Its cognate antigen is unknown. These data originate in a study of T cell repertoires in cytomegalovirus infection. Study context: CMV epitopes, recently identified HLA-C-restricted and well-studied HLA-B-restricted, were used. Carrying CMV and the relevant HLA type showed in public TCR beta signatures.

CDR1 and CDR2 from the germline V gene are SQVTM and ANQGSEA. This CDR3 region has 14 residues. The V gene end was trimmed by 0 bases and the J gene end by 2 bases; junction bases not matched to a gene: 4. Whole-study results and caveats: In two of eight donors, the top clonotype was HLA-C-restricted CMV-specific. Carriage of CMV together with the relevant HLA was identifiable through cumulative public TCR beta family frequency.

TCRdb called the reads again in MiXCR, with one record for every CDR3 protein. Of tens of thousands of distinct CDR3 sequences listed, 40% to 50% are singletons. The TCR comes from a human donor in good health (CMV status not recorded). Some clones in this sample may be carry-over from other donors' samples. The genes are TRBV29-1 and TRBJ2-7; 7 positions match TRBD2. The sample consisted of CD8+ T cells from cultured PBMCs, taken from culture after CMV antigen stimulation. For the CDR3, the DNA is TGCAGCGTTGAAGAGGGGAGGGGACCCTACGAGCAGTACTTC. This translates into CSVEEGRGPYEQYF.